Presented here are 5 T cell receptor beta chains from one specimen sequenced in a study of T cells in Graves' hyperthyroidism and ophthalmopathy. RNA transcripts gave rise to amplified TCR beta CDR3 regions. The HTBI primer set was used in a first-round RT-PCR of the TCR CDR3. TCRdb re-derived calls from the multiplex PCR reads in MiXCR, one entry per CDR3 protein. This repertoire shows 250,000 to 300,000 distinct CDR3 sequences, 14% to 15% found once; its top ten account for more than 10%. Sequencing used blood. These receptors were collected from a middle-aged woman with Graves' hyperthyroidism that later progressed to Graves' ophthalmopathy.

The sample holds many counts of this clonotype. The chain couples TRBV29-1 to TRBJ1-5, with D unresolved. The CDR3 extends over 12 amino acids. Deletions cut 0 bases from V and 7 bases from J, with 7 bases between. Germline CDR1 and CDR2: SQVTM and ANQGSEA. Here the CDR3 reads CSVEEVGQPQHF. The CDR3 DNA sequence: TGCAGCGTTGAAGAGGTCGGGCAGCCCCAGCATTTT.

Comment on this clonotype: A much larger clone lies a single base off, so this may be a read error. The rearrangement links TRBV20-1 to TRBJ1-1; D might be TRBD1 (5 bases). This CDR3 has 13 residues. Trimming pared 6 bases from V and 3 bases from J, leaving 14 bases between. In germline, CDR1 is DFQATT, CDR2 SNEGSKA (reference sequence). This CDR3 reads CSAIPGPYTEAFF. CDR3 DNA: TGCAGTGCGATTCCGGGACCTTACACTGAAGCTTTCTTT.

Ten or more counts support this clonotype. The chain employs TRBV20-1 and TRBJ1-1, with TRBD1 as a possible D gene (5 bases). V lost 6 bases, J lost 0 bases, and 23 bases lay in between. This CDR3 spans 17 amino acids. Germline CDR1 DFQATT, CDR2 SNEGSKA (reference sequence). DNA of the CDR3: TGCAGTGCGCCCTCCGGGACGGTTTTATTTATGAACACTGAAGCTTTCTTT. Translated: CSAPSGTVLFMNTEAFF.

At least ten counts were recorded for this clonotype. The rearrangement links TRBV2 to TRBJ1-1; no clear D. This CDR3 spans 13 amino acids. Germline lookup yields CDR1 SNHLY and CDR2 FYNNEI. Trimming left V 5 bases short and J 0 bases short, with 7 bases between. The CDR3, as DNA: TGTGCCAGCAGTAATAATATGAACACTGAAGCTTTCTTT. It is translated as CASSNNMNTEAFF.

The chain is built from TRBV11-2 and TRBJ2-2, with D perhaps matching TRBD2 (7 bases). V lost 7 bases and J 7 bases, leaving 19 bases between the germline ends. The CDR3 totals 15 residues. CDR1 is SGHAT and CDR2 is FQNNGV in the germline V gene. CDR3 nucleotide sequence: TGTGCCAGCATCCAAGGGAGGGGGTCCGACGGGGAGCTGTTTTTT. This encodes CASIQGRGSDGELFF.